This T cell receptor (beta chain) was sequenced for a study of human T cells and chemical hapten exposure. About the research overall: Patients' scalps got diphenylcyclopropenone weekly throughout the roughly 25-week study.

Specified time point: patch test 3, about 24 weeks after DPC sensitization. This sample's treatment: therapeutic diphenylcyclopropenone sensitization with weekly scalp DPC. Participating donors were patients with alopecia, aged 18 to 70 years, considered appropriate candidates for DPC. Total RNA was extracted from unfractionated whole blood. TCRdb used MiXCR to reprocess the RACE reads, holding one entry per CDR3 protein. The data hold roughly 150,000 distinct CDR3 sequences, with around a quarter observed a single time. This clonotype was picked up a small number of times. This sample comprised whole blood, obtained in connection with sensitization to the hapten diphenylcyclopropenone (DPC). This clonotype was obtained from a woman aged 18-29 years with alopecia areata. Some clones in this sample may be carry-over from other donors' samples.

CDR3 region: CASSLPGGITEAFF. The CDR3 nucleotides are TGCGCCAGCAGCTTGCCTGGGGGCATAACTGAAGCTTTCTTT. This chain links TRBV5-1 with TRBJ1-1; D possibly corresponds to TRBD1 (6 bases). Germline CDR1 SGHRS, CDR2 YFSETQ. There are 14 residues in the CDR3. Trimming left V 1 base short and J 5 bases short, with 12 bases between.